The rows below give T cell receptor beta chains drawn from one sample of a study of blood T cell repertoires in COVID-19. Sequencing used immunoSEQ multiplex PCR; TCRdb keeps in-frame clones, though not all of them. Among approximately 15,000 clones listed, 84% were seen once. Sequencing was performed on peripheral blood. Receptor source: a man aged 50 to 59 with active COVID-19. The CDR3 runs from the conserved cysteine through the conserved F or W. Fields, in order: CDR3 protein, V gene, J gene, CDR3 length, clone size, D gene. The D gene is left open where the match is weak. Clone size is stated in some rows and not others, as once, few, many or a class when expanded.

CDR3: CASSPLGTGALQPQHF
V: TRBV2
J: TRBJ1-5
length: 16
size: NA
D: TRBD1

CDR3: CASSLFVQGRNTGELFF
V: TRBV28
J: TRBJ2-2
length: 17
size: NA
D: TRBD1

CDR3: CSVAGLAGVNTGELFF
V: TRBV29-1
J: TRBJ2-2
length: 16
size: NA
D: TRBD2

CDR3: CASSLSGGNYGYTF
V: TRBV7-9
J: TRBJ1-2
length: 14
size: NA
D: NA

CDR3: CASSLVAGSTDTQYF
V: TRBV7-8
J: TRBJ2-3
length: 15
size: large
D: TRBD2

CDR3: CASSQLYPTSGSRSGELFF
V: TRBV27
J: TRBJ2-2
length: 19
size: NA
D: TRBD2

CDR3: CASSPDWNRGLDTGELFF
V: TRBV9
J: TRBJ2-2
length: 18
size: NA
D: TRBD1

CDR3: CASSTGQVLHF
V: TRBV27
J: TRBJ1-6
length: 11
size: NA
D: TRBD1

CDR3: CASSPSLAGGADTQYF
V: TRBV4-1
J: TRBJ2-3
length: 16
size: NA
D: TRBD2

CDR3: CASSFRGSEVNEQFF
V: TRBV7-6
J: TRBJ2-1
length: 15
size: once
D: TRBD1

CDR3: CASSLSGGAEKYEQYF
V: TRBV7-3
J: TRBJ2-7
length: 16
size: NA
D: NA

CDR3: CASSLDRGSLGDTQYF
V: TRBV6-5
J: TRBJ2-3
length: 16
size: NA
D: TRBD1

CDR3: CASSRDIGGGYEQYF
V: TRBV4-1
J: TRBJ2-7
length: 15
size: few
D: NA

CDR3: CASKYGTSGYEQYF
V: TRBV6-5
J: TRBJ2-7
length: 14
size: NA
D: TRBD2

CDR3: CASRPRGDTQYF
V: TRBV12-3/TRBV12-4
J: TRBJ2-3
length: 12
size: NA
D: NA

CDR3: CASSLEVTSTDTQYF
V: TRBV5-6
J: TRBJ2-3
length: 15
size: NA
D: NA

CDR3: CAIRGGTAGNTIYF
V: TRBV2
J: TRBJ1-3
length: 14
size: NA
D: NA

CDR3: CASSETGGGYGYTF
V: TRBV7-2
J: TRBJ1-2
length: 14
size: NA
D: TRBD1

CDR3: CASSDTGTYGPQHF
V: TRBV6-1
J: TRBJ1-5
length: 14
size: NA
D: NA

CDR3: CASSVNSGSTGELFF
V: TRBV2
J: TRBJ2-2
length: 15
size: NA
D: NA

CDR3: CASSSTAIAGLYNEQFF
V: TRBV13
J: TRBJ2-1
length: 17
size: NA
D: TRBD2

CDR3: CASSSGERYYEQYF
V: TRBV6-6
J: TRBJ2-7
length: 14
size: NA
D: NA

CDR3: CASSLIQGATYEQYF
V: TRBV11-1
J: TRBJ2-7
length: 15
size: NA
D: TRBD1

CDR3: CASSQEPGLPDSYEQYF
V: TRBV4-1
J: TRBJ2-7
length: 17
size: NA
D: TRBD2

CDR3: CASSPTRGTGELFF
V: TRBV3-1/TRBV3-2
J: TRBJ2-2
length: 14
size: NA
D: NA

CDR3: CSAGDSYEQYF
V: TRBV20-1
J: TRBJ2-7
length: 11
size: NA
D: NA

CDR3: CASSLSSGRAADTQYF
V: TRBV27
J: TRBJ2-3
length: 16
size: once
D: TRBD2

CDR3: CATSRGLAGTYEQYF
V: TRBV15
J: TRBJ2-7
length: 15
size: NA
D: TRBD2

CDR3: CASSLLLGGSRGEQYF
V: TRBV28
J: TRBJ2-7
length: 16
size: NA
D: TRBD2